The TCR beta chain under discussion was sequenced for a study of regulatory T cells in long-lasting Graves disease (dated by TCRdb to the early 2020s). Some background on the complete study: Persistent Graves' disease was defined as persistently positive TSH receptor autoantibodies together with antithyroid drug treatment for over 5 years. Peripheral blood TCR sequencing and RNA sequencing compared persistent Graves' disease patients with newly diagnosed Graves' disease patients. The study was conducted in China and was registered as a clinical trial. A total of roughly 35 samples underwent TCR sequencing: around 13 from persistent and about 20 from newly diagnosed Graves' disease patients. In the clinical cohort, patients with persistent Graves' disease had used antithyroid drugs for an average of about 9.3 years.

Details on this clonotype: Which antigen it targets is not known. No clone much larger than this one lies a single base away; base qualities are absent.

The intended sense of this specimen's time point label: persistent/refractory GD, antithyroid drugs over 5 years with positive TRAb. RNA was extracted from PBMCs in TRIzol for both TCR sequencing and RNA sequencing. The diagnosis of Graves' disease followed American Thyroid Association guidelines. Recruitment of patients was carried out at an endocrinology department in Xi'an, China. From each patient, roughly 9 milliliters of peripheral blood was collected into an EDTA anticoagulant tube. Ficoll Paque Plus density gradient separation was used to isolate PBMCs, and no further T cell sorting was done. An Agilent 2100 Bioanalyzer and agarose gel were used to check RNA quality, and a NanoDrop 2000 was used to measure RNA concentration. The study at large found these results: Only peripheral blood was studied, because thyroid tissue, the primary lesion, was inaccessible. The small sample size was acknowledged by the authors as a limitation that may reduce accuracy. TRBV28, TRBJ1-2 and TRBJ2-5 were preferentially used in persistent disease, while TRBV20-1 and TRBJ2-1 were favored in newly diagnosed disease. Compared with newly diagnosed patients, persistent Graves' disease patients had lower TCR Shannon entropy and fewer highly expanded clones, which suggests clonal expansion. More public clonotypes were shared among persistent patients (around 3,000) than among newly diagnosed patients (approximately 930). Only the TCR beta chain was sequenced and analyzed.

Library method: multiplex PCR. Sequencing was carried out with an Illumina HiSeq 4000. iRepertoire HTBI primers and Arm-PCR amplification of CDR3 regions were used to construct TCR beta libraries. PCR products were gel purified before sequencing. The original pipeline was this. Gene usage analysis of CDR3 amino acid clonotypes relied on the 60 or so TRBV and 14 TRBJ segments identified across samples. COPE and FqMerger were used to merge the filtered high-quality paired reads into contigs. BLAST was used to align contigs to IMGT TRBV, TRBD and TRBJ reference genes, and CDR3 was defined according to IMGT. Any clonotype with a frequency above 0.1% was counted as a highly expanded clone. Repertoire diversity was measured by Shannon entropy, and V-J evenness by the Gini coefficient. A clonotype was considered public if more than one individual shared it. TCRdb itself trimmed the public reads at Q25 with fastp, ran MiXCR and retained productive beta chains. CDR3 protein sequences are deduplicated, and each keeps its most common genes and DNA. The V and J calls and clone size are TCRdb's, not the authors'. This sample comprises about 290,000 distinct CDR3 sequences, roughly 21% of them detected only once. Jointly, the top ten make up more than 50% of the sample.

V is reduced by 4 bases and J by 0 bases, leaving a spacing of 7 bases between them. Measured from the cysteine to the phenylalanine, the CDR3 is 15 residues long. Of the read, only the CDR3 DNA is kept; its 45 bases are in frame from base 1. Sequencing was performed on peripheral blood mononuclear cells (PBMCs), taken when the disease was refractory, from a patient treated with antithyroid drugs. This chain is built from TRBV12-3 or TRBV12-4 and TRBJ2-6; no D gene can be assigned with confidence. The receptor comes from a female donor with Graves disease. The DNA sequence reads TGTGCCAGCAGTTGGGATCACTCTGGGGCCAACGTCCTGACTTTC. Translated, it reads CASSWDHSGANVLTF.